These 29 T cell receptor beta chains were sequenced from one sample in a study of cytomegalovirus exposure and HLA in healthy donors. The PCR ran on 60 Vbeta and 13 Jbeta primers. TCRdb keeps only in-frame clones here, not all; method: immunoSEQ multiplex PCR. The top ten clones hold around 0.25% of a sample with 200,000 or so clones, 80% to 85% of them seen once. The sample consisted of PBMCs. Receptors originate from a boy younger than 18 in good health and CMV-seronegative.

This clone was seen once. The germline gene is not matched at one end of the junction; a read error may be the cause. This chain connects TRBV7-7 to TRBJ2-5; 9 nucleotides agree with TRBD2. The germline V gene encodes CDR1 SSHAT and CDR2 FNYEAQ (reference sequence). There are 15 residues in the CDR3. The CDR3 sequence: CASSSSGRTQETQYF. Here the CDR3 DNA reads TGTGCTAGCAGCTCAAGCGGGAGGACGCAGGAGACCCAGTACTTC.

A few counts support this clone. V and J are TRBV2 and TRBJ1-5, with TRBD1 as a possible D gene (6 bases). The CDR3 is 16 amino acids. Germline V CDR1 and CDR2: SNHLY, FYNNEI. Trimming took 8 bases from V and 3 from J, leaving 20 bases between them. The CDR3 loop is CASRDGLWTDNQPQHF. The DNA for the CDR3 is TGTGCCAGCCGAGATGGATTGTGGACAGACAATCAGCCCCAGCATTTT.

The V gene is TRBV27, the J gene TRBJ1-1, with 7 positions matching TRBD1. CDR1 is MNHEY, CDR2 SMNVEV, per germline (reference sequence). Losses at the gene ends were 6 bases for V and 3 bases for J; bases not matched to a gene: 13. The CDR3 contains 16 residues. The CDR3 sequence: CASRTPWSRGDTEAFF. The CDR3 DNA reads TGTGCCAGCAGAACACCTTGGAGCAGGGGGGACACTGAAGCTTTCTTT.

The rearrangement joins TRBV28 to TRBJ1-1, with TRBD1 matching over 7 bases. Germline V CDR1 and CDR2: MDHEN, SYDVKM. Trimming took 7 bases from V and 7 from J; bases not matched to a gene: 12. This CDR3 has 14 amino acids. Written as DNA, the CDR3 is TGTGCCAGCACCCCTACCGACAGGGTAAATGAAGCTTTCTTT. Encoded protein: CASTPTDRVNEAFF.

CDR3 sequence reads: CASSPGLAGGRETQYF. The CDR3 bases are TGTGCCAGCAGCCCGGGACTAGCGGGGGGGCGGGAGACCCAGTACTTC. J is TRBJ2-5 and V is TRBV7-3; 16 bases fit TRBD2. The CDR3 runs to 16 residues. V shed 5 bases and J 5 bases; nucleotides not matched to a gene: 5. Germline lookup yields CDR1 SGHTA and CDR2 FQGTGA.

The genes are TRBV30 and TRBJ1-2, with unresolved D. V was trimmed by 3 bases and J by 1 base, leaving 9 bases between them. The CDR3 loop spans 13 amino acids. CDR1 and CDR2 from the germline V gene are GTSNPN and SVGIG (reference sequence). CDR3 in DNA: TGTGCCTGGAGCGAGGACTTTAACTATGGCTACACCTTC. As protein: CAWSEDFNYGYTF.

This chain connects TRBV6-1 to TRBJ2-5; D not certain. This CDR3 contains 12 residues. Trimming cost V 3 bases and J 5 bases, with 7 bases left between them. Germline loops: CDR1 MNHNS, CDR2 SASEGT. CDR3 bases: TGTGCCAGCAGTGATCTGCGGGAGACCCAGTACTTC. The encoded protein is CASSDLRETQYF.

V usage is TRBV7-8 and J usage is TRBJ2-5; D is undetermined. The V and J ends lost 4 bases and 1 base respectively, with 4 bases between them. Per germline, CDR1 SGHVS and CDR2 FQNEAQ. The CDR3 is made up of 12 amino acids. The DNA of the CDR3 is TGTGCCAGCAGCTCCGGCCAAGAGACCCAGTACTTC. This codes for CASSSGQETQYF.

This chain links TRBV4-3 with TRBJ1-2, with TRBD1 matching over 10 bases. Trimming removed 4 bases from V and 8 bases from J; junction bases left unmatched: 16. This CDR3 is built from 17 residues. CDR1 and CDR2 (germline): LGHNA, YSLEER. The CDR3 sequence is CASSRAPPGQGNGGYTF. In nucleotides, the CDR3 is TGCGCCAGCAGCCGCGCGCCTCCGGGACAGGGGAACGGGGGCTACACCTTC.

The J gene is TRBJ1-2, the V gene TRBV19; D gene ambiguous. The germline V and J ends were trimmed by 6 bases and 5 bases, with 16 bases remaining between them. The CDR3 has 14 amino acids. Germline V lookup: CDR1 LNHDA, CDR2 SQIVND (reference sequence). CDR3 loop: CASRERQRRYGYTF. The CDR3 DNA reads TGTGCCAGTAGAGAGAGACAAAGAAGGTATGGCTACACCTTC.

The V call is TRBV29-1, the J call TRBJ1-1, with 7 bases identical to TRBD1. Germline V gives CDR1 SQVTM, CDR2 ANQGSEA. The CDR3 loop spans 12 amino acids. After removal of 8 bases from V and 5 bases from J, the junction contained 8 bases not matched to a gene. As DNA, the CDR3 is TGCAGCATCTCGACAGGGAGGACTGAAGCTTTCTTT. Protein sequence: CSISTGRTEAFF.

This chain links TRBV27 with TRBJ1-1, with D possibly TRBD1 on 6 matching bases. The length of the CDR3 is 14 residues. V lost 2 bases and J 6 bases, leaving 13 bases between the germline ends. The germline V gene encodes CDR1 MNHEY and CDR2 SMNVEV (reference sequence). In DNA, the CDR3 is TGTGCCAGCAGTTTAAACACAGGGTACGCTGAAGCTTTCTTT. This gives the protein CASSLNTGYAEAFF.

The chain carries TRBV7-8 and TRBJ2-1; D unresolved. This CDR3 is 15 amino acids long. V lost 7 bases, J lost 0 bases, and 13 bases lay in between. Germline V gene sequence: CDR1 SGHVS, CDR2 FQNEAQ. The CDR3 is CASTVQSSSYNEQFF. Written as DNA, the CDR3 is TGTGCCAGCACCGTCCAATCGAGCTCCTACAATGAGCAGTTCTTC.

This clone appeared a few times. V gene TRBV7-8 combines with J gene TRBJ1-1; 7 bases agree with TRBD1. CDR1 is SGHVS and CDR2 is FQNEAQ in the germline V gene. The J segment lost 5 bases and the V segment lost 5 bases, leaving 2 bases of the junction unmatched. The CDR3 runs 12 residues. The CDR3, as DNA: TGTGCCAGCAGCCCGGGACAGACTGAAGCTTTCTTT. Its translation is CASSPGQTEAFF. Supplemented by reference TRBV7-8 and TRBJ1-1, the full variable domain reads GAGVSQSPRYKVAKRGQDVALRCDPISGHVSLFWYQQALGQGPEFLTYFQNEAQLDKSGLPSDRFFAERPEGSVSTLKIQRTQQEDSAVYLCASSPGQTEAFFGQGTRLTVV.

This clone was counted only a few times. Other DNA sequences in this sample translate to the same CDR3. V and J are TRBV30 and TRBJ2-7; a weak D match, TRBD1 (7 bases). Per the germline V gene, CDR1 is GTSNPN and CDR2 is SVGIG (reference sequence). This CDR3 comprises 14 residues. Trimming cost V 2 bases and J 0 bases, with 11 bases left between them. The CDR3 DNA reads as TGTGCCTGGAGTAGACAGGGAGGCTCCTACGAGCAGTACTTC. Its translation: CAWSRQGGSYEQYF.

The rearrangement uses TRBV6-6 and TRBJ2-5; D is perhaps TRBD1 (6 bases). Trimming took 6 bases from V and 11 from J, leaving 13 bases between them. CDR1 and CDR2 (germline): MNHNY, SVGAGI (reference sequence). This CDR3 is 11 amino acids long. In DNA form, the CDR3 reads TGTGCCAGCAGCTCAGGGGCGGAGCAGTACTTC. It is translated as CASSSGAEQYF.

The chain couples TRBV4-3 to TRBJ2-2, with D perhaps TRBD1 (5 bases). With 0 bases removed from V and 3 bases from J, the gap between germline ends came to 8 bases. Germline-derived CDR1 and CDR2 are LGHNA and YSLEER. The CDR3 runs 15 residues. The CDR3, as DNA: TGCGCCAGCAGCCAAGACCACAGGTACACCGGGGAGCTGTTTTTT. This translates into CASSQDHRYTGELFF.

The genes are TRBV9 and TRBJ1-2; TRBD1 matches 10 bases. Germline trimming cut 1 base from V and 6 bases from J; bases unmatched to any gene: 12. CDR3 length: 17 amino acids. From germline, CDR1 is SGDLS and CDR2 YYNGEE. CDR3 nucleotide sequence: TGTGCCAGCAGCGTATTAGCCGGGACAGGGGTGGGGGATGGCTACACCTTC. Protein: CASSVLAGTGVGDGYTF.

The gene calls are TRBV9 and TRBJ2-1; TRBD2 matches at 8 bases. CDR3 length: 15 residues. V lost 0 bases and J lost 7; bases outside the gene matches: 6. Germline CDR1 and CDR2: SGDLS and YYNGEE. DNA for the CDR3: TGTGCCAGCAGCGTAGCGGGAGGGCCAAAGAATGAGCAGTTCTTC. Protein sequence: CASSVAGGPKNEQFF. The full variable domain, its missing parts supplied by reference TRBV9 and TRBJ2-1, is DSGVTQTPKHLITATGQRVTLRCSPRSGDLSVYWYQQSLDQGLQFLIQYYNGEERAKGNILERFSAQQFPDLHSELNLSSLELGDSALYFCASSVAGGPKNEQFFGPGTRLTVL.

Here the CDR3 DNA reads TGCAGCGTTGGCGGCGCCCCGGGACTAGCGTCCAATGAGCAGTTCTTC. Protein product: CSVGGAPGLASNEQFF. The gene calls are TRBV29-1 and TRBJ2-1, with 10 nucleotides matching TRBD2. The ends lost 4 bases at V and 6 bases at J; junction bases unmatched: 12. Germline V gene data show CDR1 as SQVTM and CDR2 as ANQGSEA. The length of the CDR3 is 16 residues.

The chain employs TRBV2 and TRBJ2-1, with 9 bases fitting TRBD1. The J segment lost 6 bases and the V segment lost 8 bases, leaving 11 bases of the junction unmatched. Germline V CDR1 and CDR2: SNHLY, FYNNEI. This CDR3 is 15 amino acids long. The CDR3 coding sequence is TGTGCCAGCTTTACCGGGACAGGGCTAATCAATGAGCAGTTCTTC. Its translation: CASFTGTGLINEQFF.

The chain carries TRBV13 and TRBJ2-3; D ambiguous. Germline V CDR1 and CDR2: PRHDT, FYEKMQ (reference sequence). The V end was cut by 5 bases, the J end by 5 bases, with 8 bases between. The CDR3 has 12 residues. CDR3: CASSATRDTQYF. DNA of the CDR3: TGTGCCAGCAGCGCAACGAGAGATACGCAGTATTTT.

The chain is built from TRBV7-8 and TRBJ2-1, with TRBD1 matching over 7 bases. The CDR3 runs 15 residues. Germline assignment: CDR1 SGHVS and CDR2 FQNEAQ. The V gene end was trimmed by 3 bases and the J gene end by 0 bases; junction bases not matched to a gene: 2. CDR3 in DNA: TGTGCCAGCAGCTTTACAGGGGCCTCCTACAATGAGCAGTTCTTC. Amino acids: CASSFTGASYNEQFF.

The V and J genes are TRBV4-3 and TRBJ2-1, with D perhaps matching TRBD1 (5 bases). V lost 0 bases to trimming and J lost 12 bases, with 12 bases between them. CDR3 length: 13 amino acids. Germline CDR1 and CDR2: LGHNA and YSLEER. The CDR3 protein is CASSQETDYRQFF. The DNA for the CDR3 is TGCGCCAGCAGCCAAGAGACAGATTACAGGCAGTTCTTC.

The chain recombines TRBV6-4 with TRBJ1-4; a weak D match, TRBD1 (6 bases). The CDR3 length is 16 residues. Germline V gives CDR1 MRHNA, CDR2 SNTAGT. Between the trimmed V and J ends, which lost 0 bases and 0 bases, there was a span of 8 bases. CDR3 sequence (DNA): TGTGCCAGCAGTGACTCGAACAGGGCAACTAATGAAAAACTGTTTTTT. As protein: CASSDSNRATNEKLFF.

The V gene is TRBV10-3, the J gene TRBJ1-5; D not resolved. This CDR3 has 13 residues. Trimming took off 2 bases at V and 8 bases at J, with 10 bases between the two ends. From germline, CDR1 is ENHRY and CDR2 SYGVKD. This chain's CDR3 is CAISEEGLKPQHF. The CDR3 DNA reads TGTGCCATCAGTGAGGAGGGTCTGAAGCCCCAGCATTTT.

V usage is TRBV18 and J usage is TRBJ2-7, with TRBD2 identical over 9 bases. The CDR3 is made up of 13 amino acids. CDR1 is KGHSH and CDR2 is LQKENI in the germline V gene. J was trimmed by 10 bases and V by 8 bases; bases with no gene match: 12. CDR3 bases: TGTGCCAGCGCCAGCGGGGGGACCGAACTACAGTACTTC. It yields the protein CASASGGTELQYF.

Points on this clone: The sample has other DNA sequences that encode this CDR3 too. CDR3: CASRWTSGYEQYF. The CDR3 region has the DNA TGTGCCAGCAGGTGGACTAGCGGATACGAGCAGTACTTC. J is TRBJ2-7 and V is TRBV6-6; 10 bases align to TRBD2. CDR1 is MNHNY, CDR2 SVGAGI, per germline (reference sequence). The CDR3 runs 13 residues. J lost 4 bases, V lost 6 bases, and 3 bases had no gene match.

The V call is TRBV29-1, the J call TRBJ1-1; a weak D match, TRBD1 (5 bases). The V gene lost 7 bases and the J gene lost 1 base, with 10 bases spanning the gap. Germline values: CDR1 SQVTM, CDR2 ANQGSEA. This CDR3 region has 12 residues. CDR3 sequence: CSAPTGNTEAFF. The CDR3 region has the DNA TGCAGCGCTCCCACAGGGAACACTGAAGCTTTCTTT.